This TCR beta chain emerged from a study of blood T cell repertoires in COVID-19. The junction had 14 bases not matched to a gene; V was cut back by 1 base and J by 9 bases. The CDR3 is 16 amino acids. Looked up from germline, CDR1 is MGHRA and CDR2 is YSYEKL. In the original workflow: Counts of nucleated cells, estimated from reference gene primer amplification, were obtained. Generated by immunoSEQ multiplex PCR, the TCRdb table keeps only in-frame clones and is missing some. The D gene and trimming were derived from the DNA, and the V and J assignments and clone size from that table. The sample consists of some 180,000 clones, roughly 90% of them appearing once.

This rearrangement joins TRBV4-1 to TRBJ2-7; 8 bases align to TRBD2. The specimen was peripheral blood. This clonotype was sampled from a middle-aged man with acute or convalescent COVID-19. In nucleotides, the CDR3 is TGCGCCAGCAGCCAAGGGTTACCTAGCGGGTATATGGTGCAGTACTTC. Protein: CASSQGLPSGYMVQYF.